Reported below is one TCR beta chain. Its specificity is unknown. The record originates from a study of vaccination effects on CD4 cells after COVID-19. ViraFEST assay sequencing came after antigen-specific CD4+ T cells were expanded with viral peptide pools. The culture ran for around nine days before CD4+ T cells were isolated. Two doses of BNT162b2 or mRNA-1273 vaccine were administered to participants. Clones were read by immunoSEQ multiplex PCR, and TCRdb kept only the in-frame ones, dropping some. The sample holds about 81,000 clones, around four fifths seen once. The clonotype was recovered from a human donor who received a COVID-19 vaccine. Here the sequenced sample was CD4+ T cells from PBMCs cultured with HCoV-OC43 spike peptides, taken after COVID-19 vaccination. The subset: HCoV-OC43 spike overlapping peptide pool stimulation.

DNA of the CDR3: TGTGCCAGCAGCGCACGGGACACCGCTAACTATGGCTACACCTTC. Translation gives CASSARDTANYGYTF. The genes are TRBV13 and TRBJ1-2; D possibly corresponds to TRBD1 (6 bases). The CDR3 extends over 15 amino acids. Germline values: CDR1 PRHDT, CDR2 FYEKMQ (reference sequence). Trimming removed 5 bases at V and 0 bases at J, with 13 bases between.